This T cell receptor (beta chain) came from a study of technical replicates of blood from a handful of donors. V lost 0 bases, J lost 6 bases, and 18 bases lay in between. The CDR3 runs 16 residues. The V gene's germline CDR1 is LGHNA and CDR2 YNFKEQ. Some clones are missing from TCRdb's copy, which holds only in-frame ones; the method was immunoSEQ multiplex PCR. The sample yields about 60,000 clones, more than 70% seen once. This chain links TRBV4-2 with TRBJ2-7; a weak D match, TRBD1 (6 bases). Sequencing input: PBMCs. The sequence derives from a human donor in good health. Some clones in this sample may be carry-over from other donors' samples. CDR3 bases: TGTGCCAGCAGCCAAGATCCCACAGGGTACTCTGGCGAGCAGTACTTC. Translating gives CASSQDPTGYSGEQYF.